The T cell receptor beta chain described here comes from a study of CD8+CD57+ T cells in acquired aplastic anemia. Study details: Sorted CD4+ and CD8+ cells yielded 2.5 to 3.5 ug of DNA on average. Healthy donors yielded roughly 11 million CD4+ cell reads on average.

Study outcomes and limitations: Patients and healthy controls showed no significant CD8+ Simpson's diversity difference. Roughly 28 was the count of CD8+ CDR3 sequences that patients shared with controls.

To note about this clonotype: Its antigen is unidentified.

CDR3 and TCR beta VDJ profiling relied on a genomic DNA template. Using its own MiXCR run on the reads, TCRdb lists one record per CDR3 protein. The sample lists around 190,000 distinct CDR3 sequences; under 65% were seen once. This clonotype was sampled from a human donor in good health. The sequencing input was sorted CD4+, CD8+, or CD8+CD57+ T cells (not recorded which) from PBMCs.

The chain's CDR3 is CARDWDGRHPNTEAFF. The CDR3 nucleotides read TGTGCTAGAGATTGGGACGGGCGACACCCGAACACTGAAGCTTTCTTT. The chain uses TRBV24-1 and TRBJ1-1; the D gene is possibly TRBD1 (5 bases). Germline values: CDR1 KGHDR, CDR2 SFDVKD. This CDR3 region has 16 residues.